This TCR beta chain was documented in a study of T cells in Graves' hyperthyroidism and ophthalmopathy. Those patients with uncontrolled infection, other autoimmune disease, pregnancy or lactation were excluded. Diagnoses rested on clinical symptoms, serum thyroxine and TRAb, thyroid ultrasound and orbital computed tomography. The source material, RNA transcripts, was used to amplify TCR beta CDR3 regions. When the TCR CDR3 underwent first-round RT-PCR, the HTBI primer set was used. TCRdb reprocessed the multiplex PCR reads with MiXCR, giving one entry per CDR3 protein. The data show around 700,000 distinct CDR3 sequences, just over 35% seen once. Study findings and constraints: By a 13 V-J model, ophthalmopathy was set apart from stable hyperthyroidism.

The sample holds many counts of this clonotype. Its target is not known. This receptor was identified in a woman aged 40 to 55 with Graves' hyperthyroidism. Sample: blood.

The CDR3 coding sequence is TGTGCCACCAGTGACTGGACAGATGATGGCTACACCTTC. Residues: CATSDWTDDGYTF. This chain links TRBV24-1 with TRBJ1-2, with TRBD1 as a possible D gene (6 bases). The CDR3 has 13 amino acids. V dropped 4 bases and J dropped 6 bases, with 11 bases sitting between them. Germline loops: CDR1 KGHDR, CDR2 SFDVKD.